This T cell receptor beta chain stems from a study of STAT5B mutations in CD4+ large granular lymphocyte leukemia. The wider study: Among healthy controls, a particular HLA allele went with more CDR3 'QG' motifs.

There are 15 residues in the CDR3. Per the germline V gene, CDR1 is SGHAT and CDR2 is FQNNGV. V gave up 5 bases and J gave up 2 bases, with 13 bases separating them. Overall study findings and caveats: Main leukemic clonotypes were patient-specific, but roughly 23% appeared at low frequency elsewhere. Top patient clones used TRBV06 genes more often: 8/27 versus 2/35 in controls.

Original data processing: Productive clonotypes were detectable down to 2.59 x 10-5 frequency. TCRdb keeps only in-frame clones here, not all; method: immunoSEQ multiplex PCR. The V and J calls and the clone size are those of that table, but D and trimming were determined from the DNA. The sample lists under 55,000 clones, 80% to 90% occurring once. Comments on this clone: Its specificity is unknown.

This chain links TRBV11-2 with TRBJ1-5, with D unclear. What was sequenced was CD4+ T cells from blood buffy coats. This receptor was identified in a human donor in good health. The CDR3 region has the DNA TGTGCCAGCAGCACAAATTCAGCGGGCAATCAGCCCCAGCATTTT. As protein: CASSTNSAGNQPQHF.